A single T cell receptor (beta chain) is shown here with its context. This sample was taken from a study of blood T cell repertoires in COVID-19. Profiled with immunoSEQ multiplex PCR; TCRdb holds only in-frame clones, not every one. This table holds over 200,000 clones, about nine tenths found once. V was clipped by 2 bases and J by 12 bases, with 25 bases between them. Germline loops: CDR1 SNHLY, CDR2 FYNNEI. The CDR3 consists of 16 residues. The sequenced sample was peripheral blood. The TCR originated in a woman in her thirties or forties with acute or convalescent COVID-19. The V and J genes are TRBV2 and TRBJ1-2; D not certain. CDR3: CASSETGRDITMANTF. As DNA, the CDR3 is TGTGCCAGCAGTGAAACGGGTCGGGATATAACTATGGCTAACACCTTC.